This passage covers 10 T cell receptor beta chains from one sample sequenced in a study of blood T cells in healthy people across ages. PCR was performed a second time for roughly 6 to 12 cycles using a sample-barcoded 5' primer and a J-beta primer mix. TCRdb recomputed calls from the 5' RACE reads with MiXCR, one row per CDR3 protein. The table lists about 1,400,000 distinct CDR3 sequences, roughly 45% of them singletons. The sequencing input was blood. These receptors came from a woman in her late teens or twenties in good health.

CDR3 loop: CASSLEAAGSGNQPQHF. CDR3 DNA: TGCGCCAGCAGCTTGGAGGCGGCAGGGTCAGGCAATCAGCCCCAGCATTTT. The genes are TRBV5-1 and TRBJ1-5; a weak D match, TRBD1 (5 bases). Per germline, CDR1 SGHRS and CDR2 YFSETQ. Trimming cost V 0 bases and J 2 bases, with 15 bases left between them. The CDR3 is 17 residues long.

With regard to this clonotype: Relative to the germline gene, one junction end is altered; a read error may explain this. V usage is TRBV20-1 and J usage is TRBJ2-5, with 9 bases identical to TRBD1. The CDR3 runs 14 residues. Germline V gene data show CDR1 as DFQATT and CDR2 as SNEGSKA (reference sequence). The CDR3 nucleotides read TGCAGTGCAAAGCGTTGGACAGGGGAAGAGACTCAGTACTTC. Protein: CSAKRWTGEETQYF.

The chain couples TRBV4-2 to TRBJ1-2; no clear D gene. The germline CDR1 and CDR2 sequences are LGHNA and YNFKEQ. V dropped 4 bases and J dropped 0 bases, with 9 bases sitting between them. This CDR3 is 14 amino acids long. The CDR3 DNA follows: TGTGCCAGCAGCCCGGACGTAACTAACTATGGCTACACCTTC. Translating it yields CASSPDVTNYGYTF.

This clonotype appeared a few times. The chain combines TRBV20-1 with TRBJ2-1; TRBD2 is a possible D gene (5 bases). Per the germline V gene, CDR1 is DFQATT and CDR2 is SNEGSKA (reference sequence). Trimming stripped 6 bases from V and 14 bases from J, with 23 bases between. This CDR3 is 13 amino acids long. The CDR3 sequence is CSAPRTGERLEFF. In DNA form, the CDR3 reads TGCAGTGCACCTAGGACTGGGGAAAGATTGGAGTTCTTC.

In its sample, this clonotype was seen a few times. The chain has TRBV6-6 and TRBJ2-5; 9 positions agree with TRBD1. The CDR3 has 13 residues. Germline CDR1 is MNHNY and CDR2 is SVGAGI (reference sequence). V shed 11 bases, J shed 0 bases, and the junction held 4 bases outside the gene matches. This CDR3 is CAVTGGNQETQYF. The CDR3 bases are TGTGCCGTAACAGGGGGCAACCAAGAGACCCAGTACTTC.

This sequence joins TRBV28 and TRBJ1-2; D is perhaps TRBD1 (6 bases). CDR3 size: 16 residues. Trimming shortened V by 7 bases and J by 8 bases, and 26 bases separated the two germline ends. CDR1 is MDHEN and CDR2 is SYDVKM in the germline V gene. CDR3 in amino acids: CASTTPGAPTGRGYTF. The DNA for the CDR3 is TGTGCCAGCACCACACCAGGGGCCCCGACAGGTAGAGGCTACACCTTC.

This clonotype was detected a few times. Here the CDR3 reads CASSEGGTPDTQYF. DNA of the CDR3: TGTGCCAGCAGTGAAGGAGGGACCCCAGATACGCAGTATTTT. The chain combines TRBV6-1 with TRBJ2-3; the D gene could be TRBD1 or TRBD2 (5 bases each). CDR3 size: 14 residues. V lost 1 base and J 4 bases, leaving 9 bases between the germline ends. CDR1 and CDR2 (germline): MNHNS, SASEGT.

A few counts support this clonotype. The rearrangement links TRBV11-2 to TRBJ1-1; the match to TRBD1 covers 8 bases. Germline V gene sequence: CDR1 SGHAT, CDR2 FQNNGV. V shed 5 bases and J 11 bases; nucleotides not matched to a gene: 7. The CDR3 totals 12 residues. The CDR3 loop is CASSPDREYAFF. Here the CDR3 DNA reads TGTGCCAGCAGCCCGGACAGGGAATATGCTTTCTTT.

V and J are TRBV24-1 and TRBJ2-5; no definite D call. V shed 4 bases and J shed 5 bases, with 16 bases lying between them. CDR1 KGHDR and CDR2 SFDVKD come from the germline V gene. The CDR3 has 15 amino acids. The CDR3 spells CATSDSGPERETQYF. The CDR3 nucleotides read TGTGCCACCAGTGACTCCGGCCCGGAAAGGGAGACCCAGTACTTC.

This clonotype was seen only a few times. The chain links TRBV5-1 to TRBJ2-5; D call uncertain. V was cut by 3 bases and J by 5 bases, with 11 bases left in between. CDR1 and CDR2 (germline): SGHRS, YFSETQ. This CDR3 comprises 13 residues. CDR3 coding DNA: TGCGCCAGCAGCTCACTGGCATCGGAGACCCAGTACTTC. This encodes CASSSLASETQYF. Drawing the rest from reference TRBV5-1 and TRBJ2-5, the complete variable domain is KAGVTQTPRYLIKTRGQQVTLSCSPISGHRSVSWYQQTPGQGLQFLFEYFSETQRNKGNFPGRFSGRQFSNSRSEMNVSTLELGDSALYLCASSSLASETQYFGPGTRLLVL.